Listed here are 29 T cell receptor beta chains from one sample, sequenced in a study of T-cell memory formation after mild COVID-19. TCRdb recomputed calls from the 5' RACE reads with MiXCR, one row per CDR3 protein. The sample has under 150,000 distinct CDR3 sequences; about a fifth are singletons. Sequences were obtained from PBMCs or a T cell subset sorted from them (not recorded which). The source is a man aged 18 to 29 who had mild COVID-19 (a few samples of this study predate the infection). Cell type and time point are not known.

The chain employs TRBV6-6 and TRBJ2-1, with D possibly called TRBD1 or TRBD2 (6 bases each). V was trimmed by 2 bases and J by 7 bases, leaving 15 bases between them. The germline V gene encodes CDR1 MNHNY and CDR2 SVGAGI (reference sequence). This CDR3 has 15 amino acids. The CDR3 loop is CASSYVGGVMNEQFF. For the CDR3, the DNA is TGTGCCAGCAGTTACGTGGGGGGCGTCATGAATGAGCAGTTCTTC.

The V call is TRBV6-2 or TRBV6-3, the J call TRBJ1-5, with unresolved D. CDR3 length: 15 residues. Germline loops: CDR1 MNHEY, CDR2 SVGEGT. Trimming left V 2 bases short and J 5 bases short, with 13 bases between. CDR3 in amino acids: CASSYEGGIHQPQHF. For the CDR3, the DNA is TGTGCCAGCAGTTACGAAGGTGGCATCCATCAGCCCCAGCATTTT.

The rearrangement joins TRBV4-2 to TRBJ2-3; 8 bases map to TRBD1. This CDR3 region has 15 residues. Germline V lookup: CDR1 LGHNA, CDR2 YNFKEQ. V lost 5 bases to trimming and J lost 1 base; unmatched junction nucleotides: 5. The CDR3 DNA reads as TGTGCCAGCAGCTCCTGGGGACAGGGCACAGATACGCAGTATTTT. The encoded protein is CASSSWGQGTDTQYF.

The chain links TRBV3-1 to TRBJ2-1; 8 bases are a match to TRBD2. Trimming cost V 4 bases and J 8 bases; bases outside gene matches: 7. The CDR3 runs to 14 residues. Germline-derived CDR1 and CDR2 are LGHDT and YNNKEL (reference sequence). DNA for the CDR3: TGTGCCAGCAGCCTGGCGGGGGGAATGGATGAGCAGTTCTTC. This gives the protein CASSLAGGMDEQFF.

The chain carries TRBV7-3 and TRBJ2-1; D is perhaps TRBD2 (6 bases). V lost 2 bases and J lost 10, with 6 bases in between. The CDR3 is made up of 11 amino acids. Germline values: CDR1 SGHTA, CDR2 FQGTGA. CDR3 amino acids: CASSLGREQFF. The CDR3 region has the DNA TGTGCCAGCAGCTTAGGGAGGGAGCAGTTCTTC.

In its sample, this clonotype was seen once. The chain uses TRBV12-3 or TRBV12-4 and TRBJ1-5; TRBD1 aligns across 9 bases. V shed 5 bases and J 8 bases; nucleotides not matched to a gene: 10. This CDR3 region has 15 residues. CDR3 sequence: CASSRTGQGFEPQHF. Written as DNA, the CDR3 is TGTGCCAGCAGTAGAACGGGACAGGGATTCGAGCCCCAGCATTTT.

CDR3 in DNA: TGCAGCGTTGAGGTAGCGGGGCAGGGCGAGACCCAGTACTTC. It yields the protein CSVEVAGQGETQYF. The chain couples TRBV29-1 to TRBJ2-5, with TRBD2 matching 8 bases. The V gene's germline CDR1 is SQVTM and CDR2 ANQGSEA. This CDR3 contains 14 residues. V trimming: 3 bases; J trimming: 5 bases; junction bases outside the gene matches: 8.

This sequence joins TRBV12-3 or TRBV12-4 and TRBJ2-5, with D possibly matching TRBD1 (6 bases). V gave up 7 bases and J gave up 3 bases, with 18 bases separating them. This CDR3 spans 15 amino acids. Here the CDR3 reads CASTTAGGPKETQYF. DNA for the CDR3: TGTGCCAGCACTACGGCTGGGGGCCCCAAAGAGACCCAGTACTTC.

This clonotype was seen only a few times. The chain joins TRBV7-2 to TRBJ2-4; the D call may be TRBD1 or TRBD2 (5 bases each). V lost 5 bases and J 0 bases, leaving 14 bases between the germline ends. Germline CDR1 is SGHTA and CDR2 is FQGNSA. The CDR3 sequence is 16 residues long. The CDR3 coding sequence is TGTGCCAGCAGCCCCCGAGGGGCCTTAGCCAAAAACATTCAGTACTTC. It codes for CASSPRGALAKNIQYF.

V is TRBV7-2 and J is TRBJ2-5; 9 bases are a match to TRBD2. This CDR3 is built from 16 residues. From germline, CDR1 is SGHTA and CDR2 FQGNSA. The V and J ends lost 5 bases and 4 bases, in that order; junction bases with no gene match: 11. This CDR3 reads CASSAGTSSNRETQYF. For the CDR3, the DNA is TGTGCCAGCAGCGCCGGGACTAGCTCCAACCGAGAGACCCAGTACTTC.

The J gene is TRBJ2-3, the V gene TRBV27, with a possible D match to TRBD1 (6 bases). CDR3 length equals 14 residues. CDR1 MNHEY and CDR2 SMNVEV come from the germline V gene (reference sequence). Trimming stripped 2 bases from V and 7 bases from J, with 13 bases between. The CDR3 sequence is CASSLATGWNTQYF. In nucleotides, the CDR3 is TGTGCCAGCAGTTTAGCGACAGGCTGGAATACGCAGTATTTT.

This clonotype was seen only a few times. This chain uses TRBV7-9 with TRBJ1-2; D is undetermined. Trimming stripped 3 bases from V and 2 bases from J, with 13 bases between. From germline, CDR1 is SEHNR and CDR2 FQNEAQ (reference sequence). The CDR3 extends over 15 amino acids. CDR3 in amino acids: CASSFLNLGNYGYTF. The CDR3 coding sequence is TGTGCCAGCAGCTTTCTGAACTTAGGCAACTATGGCTACACCTTC. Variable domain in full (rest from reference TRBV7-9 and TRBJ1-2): DTGVSQNPRHKITKRGQNVTFRCDPISEHNRLYWYRQTLGQGPEFLTYFQNEAQLEKSRLLSDRFSAERPKGSFSTLEIQRTEQGDSAMYLCASSFLNLGNYGYTFGSGTRLTVV.

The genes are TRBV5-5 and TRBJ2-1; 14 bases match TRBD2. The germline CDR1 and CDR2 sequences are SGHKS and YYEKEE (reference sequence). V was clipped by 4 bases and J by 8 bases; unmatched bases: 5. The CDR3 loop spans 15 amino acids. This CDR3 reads CASSLTSGGAYEQFF. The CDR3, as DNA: TGTGCCAGCAGCCTGACTAGCGGGGGGGCCTATGAGCAGTTCTTC. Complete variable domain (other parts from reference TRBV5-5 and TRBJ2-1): DAGVTQSPTHLIKTRGQQVTLRCSPISGHKSVSWYQQVLGQGPQFIFQYYEKEERGRGNFPDRFSARQFPNYSSELNVNALLLGDSALYLCASSLTSGGAYEQFFGPGTRLTVL.

This chain's CDR3 is CASSAGIETQYF. The CDR3 region has the DNA TGTGCCAGCAGTGCGGGGATCGAGACCCAGTACTTC. The V gene is TRBV12-3 or TRBV12-4, the J gene TRBJ2-5; D is perhaps TRBD2 (6 bases). Between the trimmed V and J ends, which lost 5 bases and 5 bases, there was a span of 9 bases. CDR3 length equals 12 residues.

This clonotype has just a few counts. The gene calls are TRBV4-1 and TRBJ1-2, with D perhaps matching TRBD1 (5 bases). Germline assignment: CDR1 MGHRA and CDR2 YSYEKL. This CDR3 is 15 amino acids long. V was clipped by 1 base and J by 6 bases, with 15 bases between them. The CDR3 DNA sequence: TGCGCCAGCAGCCAAGGATGGGGGGTTGAGGATGGCTACACCTTC. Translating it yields CASSQGWGVEDGYTF.

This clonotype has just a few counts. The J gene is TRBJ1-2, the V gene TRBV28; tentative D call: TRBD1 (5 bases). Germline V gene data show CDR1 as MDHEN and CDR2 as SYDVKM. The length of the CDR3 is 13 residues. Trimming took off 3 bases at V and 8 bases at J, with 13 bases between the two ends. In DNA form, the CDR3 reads TGTGCCAGCAGTTTCCCCGGGACCGGCGGCTACACCTTC. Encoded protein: CASSFPGTGGYTF.

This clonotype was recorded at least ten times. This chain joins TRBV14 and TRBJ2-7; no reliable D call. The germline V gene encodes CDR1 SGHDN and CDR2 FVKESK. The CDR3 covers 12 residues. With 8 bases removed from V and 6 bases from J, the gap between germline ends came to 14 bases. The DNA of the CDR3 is TGTGCCAGCGTTATGTCTGCACTCGAGCAGTACGTC. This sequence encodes CASVMSALEQYV.

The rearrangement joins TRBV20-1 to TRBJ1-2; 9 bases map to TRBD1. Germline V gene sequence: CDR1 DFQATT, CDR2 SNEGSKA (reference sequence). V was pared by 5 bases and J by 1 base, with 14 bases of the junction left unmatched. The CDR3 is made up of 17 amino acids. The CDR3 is CSAQSRDRVRVNYGYTF. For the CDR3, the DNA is TGCAGTGCTCAGTCCCGGGACAGGGTCAGGGTTAACTATGGCTACACCTTC.

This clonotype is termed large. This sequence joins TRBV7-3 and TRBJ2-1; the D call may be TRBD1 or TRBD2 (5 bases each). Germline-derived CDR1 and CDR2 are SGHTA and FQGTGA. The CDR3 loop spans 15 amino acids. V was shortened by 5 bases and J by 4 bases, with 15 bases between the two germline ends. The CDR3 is CASSRGASGYNEQFF. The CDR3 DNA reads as TGTGCCAGCAGCCGAGGGGCCTCCGGGTACAATGAGCAGTTCTTC. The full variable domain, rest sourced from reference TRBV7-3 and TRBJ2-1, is GAGVSQTPSNKVTEKGKYVELRCDPISGHTALYWYRQSLGQGPEFLIYFQGTGAADDSGLPNDRFFAVRPEGSVSTLKIQRTERGDSAVYLCASSRGASGYNEQFFGPGTRLTVL.

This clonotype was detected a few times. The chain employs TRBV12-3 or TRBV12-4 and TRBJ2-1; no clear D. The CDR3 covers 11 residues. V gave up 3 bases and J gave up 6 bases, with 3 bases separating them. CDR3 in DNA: TGTGCCAGCAGTTTCAGCAATGAGCAGTTCTTC. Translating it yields CASSFSNEQFF.

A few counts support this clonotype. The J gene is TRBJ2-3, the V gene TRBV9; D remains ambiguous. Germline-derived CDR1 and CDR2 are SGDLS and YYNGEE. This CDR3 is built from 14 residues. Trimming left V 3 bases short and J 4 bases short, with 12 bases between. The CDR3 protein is CASSAPHVADTQYF. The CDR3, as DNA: TGTGCCAGCAGCGCCCCCCATGTGGCAGATACGCAGTATTTT.

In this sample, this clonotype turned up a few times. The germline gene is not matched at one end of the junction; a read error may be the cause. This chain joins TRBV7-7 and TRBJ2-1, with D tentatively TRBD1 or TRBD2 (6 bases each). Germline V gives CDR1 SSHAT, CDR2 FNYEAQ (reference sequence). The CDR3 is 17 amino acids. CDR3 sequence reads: CASSPIPGAPPHNEQFF. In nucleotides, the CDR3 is TGTGCTAGCAGCCCCATCCCGGGGGCTCCCCCCCACAATGAGCAGTTCTTC.

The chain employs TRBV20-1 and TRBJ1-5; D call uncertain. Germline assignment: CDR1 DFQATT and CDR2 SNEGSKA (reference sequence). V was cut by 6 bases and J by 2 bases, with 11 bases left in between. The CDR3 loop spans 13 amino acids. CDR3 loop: CSAPTDGNQPQHF. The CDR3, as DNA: TGCAGTGCGCCAACAGATGGCAATCAGCCCCAGCATTTT.

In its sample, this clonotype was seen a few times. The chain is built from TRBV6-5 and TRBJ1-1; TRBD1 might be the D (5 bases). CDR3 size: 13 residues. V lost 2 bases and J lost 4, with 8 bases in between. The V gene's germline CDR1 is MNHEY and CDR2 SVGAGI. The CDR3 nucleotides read TGTGCCAGCAGTTACGGGGCGAGCACTGAAGCTTTCTTT. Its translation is CASSYGASTEAFF.

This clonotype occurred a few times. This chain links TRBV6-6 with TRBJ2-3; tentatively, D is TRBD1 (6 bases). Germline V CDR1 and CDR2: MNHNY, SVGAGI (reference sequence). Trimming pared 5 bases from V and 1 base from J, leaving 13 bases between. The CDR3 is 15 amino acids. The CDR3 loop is CASSPNREGTDTQYF. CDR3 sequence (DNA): TGTGCCAGCAGTCCTAACAGGGAAGGCACAGATACGCAGTATTTT.

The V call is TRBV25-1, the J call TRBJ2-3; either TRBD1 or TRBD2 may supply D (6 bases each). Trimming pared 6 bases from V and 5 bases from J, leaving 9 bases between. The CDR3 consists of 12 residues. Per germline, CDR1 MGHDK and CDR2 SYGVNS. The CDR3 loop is CASRQGGDTQYF. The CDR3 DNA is TGTGCCAGCAGACAGGGAGGAGATACGCAGTATTTT.

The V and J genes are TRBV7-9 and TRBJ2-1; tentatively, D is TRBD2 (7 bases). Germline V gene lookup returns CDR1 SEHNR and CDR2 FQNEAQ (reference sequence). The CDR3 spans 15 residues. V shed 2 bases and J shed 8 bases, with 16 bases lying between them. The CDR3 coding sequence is TGTGCCAGCAGCTTAACATTGGCGGGGGCAGATGAGCAGTTCTTC. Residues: CASSLTLAGADEQFF.

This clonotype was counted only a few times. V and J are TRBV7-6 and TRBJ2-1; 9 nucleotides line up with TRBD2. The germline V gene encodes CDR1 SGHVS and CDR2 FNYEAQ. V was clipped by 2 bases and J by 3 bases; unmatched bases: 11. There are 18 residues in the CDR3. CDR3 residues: CASSLSSSGDPYYNEQFF. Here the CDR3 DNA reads TGTGCCAGCAGCTTATCGTCTAGCGGGGATCCATACTACAATGAGCAGTTCTTC.

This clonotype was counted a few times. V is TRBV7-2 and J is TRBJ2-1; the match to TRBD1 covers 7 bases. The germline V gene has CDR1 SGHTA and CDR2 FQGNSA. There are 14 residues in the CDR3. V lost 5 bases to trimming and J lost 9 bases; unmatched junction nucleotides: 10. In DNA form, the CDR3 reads TGTGCCAGCAGCACACTACTAAACAGGGGTGAGCAGTTCTTC. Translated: CASSTLLNRGEQFF.